Presented here are 16 T cell receptor beta chains from one specimen sequenced in a study of early stage breast cancer tumors. Clones were sequenced by immunoSEQ multiplex PCR, and TCRdb holds only the in-frame ones, with some missing. Here the sample spans 40,000 to 60,000 clones, approximately 83% being singletons. Sequenced sample: blood. These receptors came from a person aged 45 to 60 with breast cancer.

The chain recombines TRBV28 with TRBJ1-5; 8 nucleotides line up with TRBD1. Germline CDR1 is MDHEN and CDR2 is SYDVKM. V lost 4 bases and J lost 2; bases outside the gene matches: 10. The CDR3 loop spans 17 amino acids. The CDR3, as DNA: TGTGCCAGCAGTTCAATACTTGACAGGGGCCGCAATCAGCCCCAGCATTTT. Protein sequence: CASSSILDRGRNQPQHF.

The chain combines TRBV6-6 with TRBJ1-1, with unresolved D. The CDR3 consists of 14 residues. CDR1 and CDR2 (germline): MNHNY, SVGAGI (reference sequence). Deletions cut 1 base from V and 5 bases from J, with 11 bases between. The CDR3 DNA is TGTGCCAGCAGTTACTATGGGTTAGCGACTGAAGCTTTCTTT. Translation: CASSYYGLATEAFF.

The CDR3: CAREGDSPLHF. The CDR3 DNA reads TGTGCCAGAGAGGGGGATTCACCCCTCCACTTT. The J gene is TRBJ1-6, the V gene TRBV5-3, with D maybe TRBD1 (6 bases). TRBV5-3 is designated an ORF whose function remains uncertain. CDR3 length: 11 amino acids. V shed 7 bases and J shed 8 bases, with 7 bases lying between them.

CDR3 in amino acids: CASRFPGWGGYTF. CDR3 in DNA: TGTGCCAGCAGATTCCCAGGGTGGGGTGGCTACACCTTC. This chain joins TRBV6-5 and TRBJ1-2; D perhaps matches TRBD1 (5 bases). Between the trimmed V and J ends, which lost 6 bases and 7 bases, there was a span of 15 bases. Germline V CDR1 and CDR2: MNHEY, SVGAGI. The CDR3 is 13 amino acids.

The chain recombines TRBV25-1 with TRBJ2-3, with a tentative D call TRBD2 (6 bases). CDR1 and CDR2 from the germline V gene are MGHDK and SYGVNS. Trimming took 3 bases from V and 4 from J, leaving 14 bases between them. The CDR3 is 15 residues long. CDR3 residues: CASSDSGVGADTQYF. CDR3 bases: TGTGCCAGCAGTGACTCGGGGGTAGGAGCAGATACGCAGTATTTT.

The chain uses TRBV5-5 and TRBJ2-2, with 10 bases that match TRBD2. The CDR3 contains 15 residues. Per the germline V gene, CDR1 is SGHKS and CDR2 is YYEKEE (reference sequence). With V trimmed by 6 bases and J by 7 bases, 9 bases remained unmatched. CDR3 residues: CASIEAGGPGGELFF. CDR3 in DNA: TGTGCCAGCATTGAAGCGGGGGGGCCGGGCGGGGAGCTGTTTTTT.

CDR3 DNA sequence: TGTGCCAGTATCAGCACACCACACGCTAGCACAGATACGCAGTATTTT. This sequence encodes CASISTPHASTDTQYF. V gene TRBV19 combines with J gene TRBJ2-3; D ambiguous. The V end was cut by 7 bases, the J end by 0 bases, with 17 bases between. The CDR3 runs 16 residues. Per germline, CDR1 LNHDA and CDR2 SQIVND (reference sequence). The full variable domain, in which reference TRBV19 and TRBJ2-3 provide the parts outside the CDR3, is DGGITQSPKYLFRKEGQNVTLSCEQNLNHDAMYWYRQDPGQGLRLIYYSQIVNDFQKGDIAEGYSVSREKKESFPLTVTSAQKNPTAFYLCASISTPHASTDTQYFGPGTRLTVL.

This chain uses TRBV6-5 with TRBJ2-7; possibly TRBD2 for D (6 bases). There are 15 residues in the CDR3. CDR1 is MNHEY and CDR2 is SVGAGI in the germline V gene. V was pared by 6 bases and J by 2 bases, with 17 bases between. Here the CDR3 reads CASRWGEDRTYEQYF. The CDR3 DNA reads TGTGCCAGCAGATGGGGGGAGGACCGAACCTACGAGCAGTACTTC.

The chain recombines TRBV7-2 with TRBJ2-4; 9 bases are shared with TRBD2. From germline, CDR1 is SGHTA and CDR2 FQGNSA. The CDR3 length is 15 residues. The V and J ends lost 5 bases and 6 bases, in that order; junction bases with no gene match: 8. Written as DNA, the CDR3 is TGTGCCAGCAGCCCTCTAGCGGGAAGGGGAAACATTCAGTACTTC. Protein product: CASSPLAGRGNIQYF.

The V gene is TRBV15, the J gene TRBJ2-5; D gene ambiguous. This CDR3 contains 16 residues. Germline-derived CDR1 and CDR2 are LNHNV and YYDKDF (reference sequence). V gave up 0 bases and J gave up 1 base, with 12 bases separating them. CDR3 in DNA: TGTGCCACCAGCAGAGATCTGGAACTCCTCCAAGAGACCCAGTACTTC. The encoded protein is CATSRDLELLQETQYF.

In this sample, this clone turned up once. V is TRBV5-6 and J is TRBJ1-2; 7 bases agree with TRBD1. Germline V gives CDR1 SGHDT, CDR2 YYEEEE. The CDR3 sequence is 13 residues long. The junction had 2 bases not matched to a gene; V was cut back by 4 bases and J by 2 bases. The CDR3 spells CASSLGQNYGYTF. CDR3 DNA sequence: TGTGCCAGCAGCCTGGGACAGAACTATGGCTACACCTTC.

The rearrangement links TRBV5-6 to TRBJ2-7; D assignment may be TRBD1 or TRBD2 (5 bases each). Per germline, CDR1 SGHDT and CDR2 YYEEEE. The CDR3 totals 15 residues. V was cut by 5 bases and J by 2 bases, with 17 bases left in between. The CDR3 DNA is TGTGCCAGCAGGCCCCTGGGGGTAGCAACCTACGAGCAGTACTTC. It encodes CASRPLGVATYEQYF.

About this clone: The junction does not match germline at one end; this may be a read error. The chain recombines TRBV19 with TRBJ2-7; tentative D call: TRBD1 (7 bases). Germline values: CDR1 LNHDA, CDR2 SQIVND (reference sequence). The CDR3 is 13 residues long. The CDR3 coding sequence is TGTGCCAGTAAGGGGGGACAGCTTCCTCTTCTGAGGTTC. It is translated as CASKGGQLPLLRF.

V gene TRBV18 combines with J gene TRBJ1-1; D not certain. The germline CDR1 and CDR2 sequences are KGHSH and LQKENI. The length of the CDR3 is 16 residues. Trimming took 3 bases from V and 4 from J, leaving 18 bases between them. CDR3 in amino acids: CASSPFDRYLGTEAFF. In nucleotides, the CDR3 is TGTGCCAGCTCACCGTTCGACCGTTATCTAGGCACTGAAGCTTTCTTT.

The V and J genes are TRBV7-2 and TRBJ2-7; D may match TRBD1 or TRBD2 (5 bases each). Deletions cut 1 base from V and 1 base from J, with 8 bases between. Germline assignment: CDR1 SGHTA and CDR2 FQGNSA. This CDR3 region has 14 residues. CDR3 DNA: TGTGCCAGCAGCTTAGTAGAGGGGTCCTACGAGCAGTACTTC. This encodes CASSLVEGSYEQYF.

The chain combines TRBV25-1 with TRBJ2-5; 7 bases are shared with TRBD1. From germline, CDR1 is MGHDK and CDR2 SYGVNS. V lost 5 bases to trimming and J lost 0 bases; unmatched junction nucleotides: 9. This CDR3 region has 16 residues. In nucleotides, the CDR3 is TGTGCCAGCAGTCCAAGGGACAGAGTGTACCAAGAGACCCAGTACTTC. Translated: CASSPRDRVYQETQYF.